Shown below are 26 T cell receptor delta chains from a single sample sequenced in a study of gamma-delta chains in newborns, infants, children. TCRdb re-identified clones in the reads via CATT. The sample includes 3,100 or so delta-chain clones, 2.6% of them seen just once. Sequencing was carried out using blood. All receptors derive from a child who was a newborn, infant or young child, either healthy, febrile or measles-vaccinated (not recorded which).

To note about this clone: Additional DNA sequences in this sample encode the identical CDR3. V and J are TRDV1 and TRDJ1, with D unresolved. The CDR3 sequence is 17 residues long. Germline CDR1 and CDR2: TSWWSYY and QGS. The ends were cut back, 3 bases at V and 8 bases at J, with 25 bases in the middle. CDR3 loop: CALGDLRRRAASGKLIF. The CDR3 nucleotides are TGTGCTCTTGGGGACCTCCGTCGTAGGGCGGCCTCCGGGAAACTCATCTTT.

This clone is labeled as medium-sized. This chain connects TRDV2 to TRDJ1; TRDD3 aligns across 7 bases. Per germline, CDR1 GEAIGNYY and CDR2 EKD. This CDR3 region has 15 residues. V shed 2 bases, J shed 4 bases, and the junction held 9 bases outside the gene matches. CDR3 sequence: CACDKLGIRGDKLIF. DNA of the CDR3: TGTGCCTGTGACAAGCTGGGGATAAGGGGCGATAAACTCATCTTT.

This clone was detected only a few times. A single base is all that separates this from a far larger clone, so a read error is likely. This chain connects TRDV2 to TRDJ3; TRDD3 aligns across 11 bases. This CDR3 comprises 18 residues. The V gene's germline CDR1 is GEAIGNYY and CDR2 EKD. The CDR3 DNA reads TGTGCCAGTGACACCGTACTGGGGGATACCTGGGACACCCGACAGATGTTTTTC. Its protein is CASDTVLGDTWDTRQMFF.

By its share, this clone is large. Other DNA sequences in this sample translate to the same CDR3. The CDR3 here is CACDTVGASTDKLIF. CDR3 nucleotide sequence: TGTGCCTGTGACACGGTGGGGGCCTCCACCGATAAACTCATCTTT. The chain couples TRDV2 to TRDJ1; D might be TRDD3 (6 bases). The germline gives CDR1 GEAIGNYY, CDR2 EKD. V was shortened by 1 base and J by 1 base, with 12 bases between the two germline ends. The CDR3 contains 15 residues.

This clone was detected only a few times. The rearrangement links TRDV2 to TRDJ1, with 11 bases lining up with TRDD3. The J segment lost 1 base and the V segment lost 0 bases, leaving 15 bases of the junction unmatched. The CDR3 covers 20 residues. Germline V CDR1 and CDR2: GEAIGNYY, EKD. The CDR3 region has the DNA TGTGCCTGTGACACCGTTTTACTGGGGGATATGCAAGGTAGCACCGATAAACTCATCTTT. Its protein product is CACDTVLLGDMQGSTDKLIF.

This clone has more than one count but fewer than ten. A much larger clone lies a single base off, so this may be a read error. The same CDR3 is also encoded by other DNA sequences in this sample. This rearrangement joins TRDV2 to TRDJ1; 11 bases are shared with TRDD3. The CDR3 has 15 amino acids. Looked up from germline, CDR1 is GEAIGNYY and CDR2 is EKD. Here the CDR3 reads CACDRLGDNTDKLIF. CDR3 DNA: TGTGCCTGTGACCGACTGGGGGATAACACCGATAAACTCATCTTC.

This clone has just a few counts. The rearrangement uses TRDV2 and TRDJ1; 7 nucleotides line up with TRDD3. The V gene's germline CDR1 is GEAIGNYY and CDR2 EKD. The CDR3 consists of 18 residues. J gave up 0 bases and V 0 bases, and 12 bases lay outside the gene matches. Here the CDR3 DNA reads TGTGCCTGTGACACCGTTGGTTCCGGGGGATCGTACACCGATAAACTCATCTTT. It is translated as CACDTVGSGGSYTDKLIF.

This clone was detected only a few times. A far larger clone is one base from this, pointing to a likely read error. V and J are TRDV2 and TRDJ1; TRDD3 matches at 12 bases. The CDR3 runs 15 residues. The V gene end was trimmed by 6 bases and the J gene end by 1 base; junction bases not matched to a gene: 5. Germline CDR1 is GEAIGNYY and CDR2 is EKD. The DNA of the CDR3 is TGTGCCTGTTATAAACTGGGGGATACCACCGATAAACTCATCTTT. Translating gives CACYKLGDTTDKLIF.

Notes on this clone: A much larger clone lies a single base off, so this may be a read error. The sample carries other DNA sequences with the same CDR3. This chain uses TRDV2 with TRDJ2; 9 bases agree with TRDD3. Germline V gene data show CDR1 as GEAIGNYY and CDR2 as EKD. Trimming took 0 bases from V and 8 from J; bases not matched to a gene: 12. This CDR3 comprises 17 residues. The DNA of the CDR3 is TGTGCCTGTGACACCGTTCTTACTGGGGGACATACGGCACAACTCTTCTTT. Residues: CACDTVLTGGHTAQLFF.

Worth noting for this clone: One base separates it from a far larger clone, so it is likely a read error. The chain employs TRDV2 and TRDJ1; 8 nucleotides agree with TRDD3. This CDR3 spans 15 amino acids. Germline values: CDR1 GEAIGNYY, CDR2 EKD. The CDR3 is CACDPLLGATDELIF. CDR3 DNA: TGTGCCTGTGACCCCCTACTGGGGGCTACCGATGAACTCATCTTT.

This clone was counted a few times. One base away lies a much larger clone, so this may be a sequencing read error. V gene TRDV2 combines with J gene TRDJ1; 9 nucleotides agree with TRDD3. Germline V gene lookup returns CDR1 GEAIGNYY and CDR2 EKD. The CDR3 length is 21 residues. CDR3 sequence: CACDTVSSRTLGDAGTDKPIF. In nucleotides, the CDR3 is TGTGCCTGTGACACGGTGTCTTCCCGAACCCTGGGGGATGCTGGGACCGATAAACCCATCTTT.

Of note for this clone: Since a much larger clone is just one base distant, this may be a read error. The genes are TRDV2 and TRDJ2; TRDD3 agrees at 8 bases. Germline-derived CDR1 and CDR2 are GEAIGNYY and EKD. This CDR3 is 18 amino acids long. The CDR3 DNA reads TGTGCCTGTGACTCCCTACTGGGGGGTGCTTCTTTGACAGCACAACCCTTCTTT. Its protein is CACDSLLGGASLTAQPFF.

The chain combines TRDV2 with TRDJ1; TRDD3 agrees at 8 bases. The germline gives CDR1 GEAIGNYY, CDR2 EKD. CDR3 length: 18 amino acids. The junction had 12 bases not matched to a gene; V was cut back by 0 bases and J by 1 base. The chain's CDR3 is CACDTVAGGAGSTDKLIF. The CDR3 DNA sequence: TGTGCCTGTGACACCGTGGCTGGGGGAGCCGGGTCCACCGATAAACTCATCTTT.

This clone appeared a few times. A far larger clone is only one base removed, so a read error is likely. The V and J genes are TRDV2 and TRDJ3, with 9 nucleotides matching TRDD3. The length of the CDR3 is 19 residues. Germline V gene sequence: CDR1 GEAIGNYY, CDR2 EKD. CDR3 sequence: CACDTVLGDSSWDTRRMFF. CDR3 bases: TGTGCCTGTGACACTGTACTGGGGGACAGCTCCTGGGACACCCGACGGATGTTTTTC.

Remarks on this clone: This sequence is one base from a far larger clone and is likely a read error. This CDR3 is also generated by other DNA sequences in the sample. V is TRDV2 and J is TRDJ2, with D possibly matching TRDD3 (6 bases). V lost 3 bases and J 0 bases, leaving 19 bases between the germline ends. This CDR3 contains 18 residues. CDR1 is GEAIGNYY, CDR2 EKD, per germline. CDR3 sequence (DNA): TGTGCCTGTGACCGACTGGGAGATATACCAGCTTTGACAGCACAACTCTTCTTT. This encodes CACDRLGDIPALTAQLFF.

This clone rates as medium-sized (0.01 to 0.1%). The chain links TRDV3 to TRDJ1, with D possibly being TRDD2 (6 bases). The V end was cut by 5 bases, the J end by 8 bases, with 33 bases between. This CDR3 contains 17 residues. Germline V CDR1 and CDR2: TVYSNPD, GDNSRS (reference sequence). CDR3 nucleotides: TGTGCCCTCCTACGTTCTGGTTCAAGCAACTATGAACCAAAACTCATCTTT. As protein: CALLRSGSSNYEPKLIF.

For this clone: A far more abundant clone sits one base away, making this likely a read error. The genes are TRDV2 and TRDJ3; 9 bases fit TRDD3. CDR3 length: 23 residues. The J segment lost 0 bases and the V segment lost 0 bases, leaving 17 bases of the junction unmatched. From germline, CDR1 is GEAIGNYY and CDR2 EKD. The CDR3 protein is CACDTDLISGGFCGSWDTRQMFF. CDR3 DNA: TGTGCCTGTGACACCGACCTAATCTCTGGGGGATTCTGTGGCTCCTGGGACACCCGACAGATGTTTTTC.

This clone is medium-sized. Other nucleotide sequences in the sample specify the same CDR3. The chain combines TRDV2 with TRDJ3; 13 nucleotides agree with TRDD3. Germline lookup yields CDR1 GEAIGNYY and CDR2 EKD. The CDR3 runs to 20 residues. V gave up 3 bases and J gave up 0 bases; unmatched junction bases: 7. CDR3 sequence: CACDRVLGDTSSWDTRQMFF. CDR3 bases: TGTGCCTGTGACCGAGTACTGGGGGATACGAGCTCCTGGGACACCCGACAGATGTTTTTC.

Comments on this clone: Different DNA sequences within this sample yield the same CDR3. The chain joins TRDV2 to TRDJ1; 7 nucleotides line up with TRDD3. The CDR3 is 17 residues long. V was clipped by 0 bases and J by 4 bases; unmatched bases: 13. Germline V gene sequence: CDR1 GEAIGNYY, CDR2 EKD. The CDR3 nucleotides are TGTGCCTGTGACACCCTGGGGGGCCACCATCCCAACGATAAACTCATCTTT. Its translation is CACDTLGGHHPNDKLIF.

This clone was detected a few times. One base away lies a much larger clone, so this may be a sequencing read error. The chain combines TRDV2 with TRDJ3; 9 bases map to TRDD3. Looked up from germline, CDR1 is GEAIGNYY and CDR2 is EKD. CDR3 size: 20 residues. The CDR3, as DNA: TGTGCCTGTGACACCGGCACTGGGGGACCCAGCTCCTGGGACACCCGACAGACGTTTTTC. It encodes CACDTGTGGPSSWDTRQTFF.

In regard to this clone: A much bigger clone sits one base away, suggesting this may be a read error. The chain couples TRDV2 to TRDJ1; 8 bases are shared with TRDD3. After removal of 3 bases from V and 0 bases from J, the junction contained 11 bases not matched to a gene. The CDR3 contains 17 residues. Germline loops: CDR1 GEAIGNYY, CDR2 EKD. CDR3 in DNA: TGTGCCTGTGACTCGATACTGTGGGATACGTACACCGATAAACTCATCTTT. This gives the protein CACDSILWDTYTDKLIF.

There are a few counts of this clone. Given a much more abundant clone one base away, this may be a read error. The CDR3 DNA reads TGTGCCTGTGACACGATTGCGTCTGGGGATACGGTCTACTCCTGGGACACCCGACAGATGTTTTTC. It codes for CACDTIASGDTVYSWDTRQMFF. The chain couples TRDV2 to TRDJ3; 9 nucleotides align to TRDD3. There are 22 residues in the CDR3. CDR1 and CDR2 from the germline V gene are GEAIGNYY and EKD. V lost 1 base to trimming and J lost 0 bases; unmatched junction nucleotides: 15.

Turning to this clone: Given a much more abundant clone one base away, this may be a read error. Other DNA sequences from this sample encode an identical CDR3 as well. The CDR3 here is CACDTVTLTGEEESDKLIF. CDR3 coding DNA: TGTGCCTGTGACACCGTGACCTTGACTGGGGAGGAGGAATCCGATAAACTCATCTTT. The rearrangement uses TRDV2 and TRDJ1; 7 nucleotides align to TRDD3. The CDR3 is made up of 19 amino acids. Germline-derived CDR1 and CDR2 are GEAIGNYY and EKD. V trimming: 0 bases; J trimming: 3 bases; junction bases outside the gene matches: 18.

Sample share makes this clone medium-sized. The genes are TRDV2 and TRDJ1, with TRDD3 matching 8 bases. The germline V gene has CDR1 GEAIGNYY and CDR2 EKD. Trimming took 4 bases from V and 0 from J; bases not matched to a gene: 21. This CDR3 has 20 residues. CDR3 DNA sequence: TGTGCCTGTGAGCCCTTACCCCTACGCTCCCTGGGGGACCACACCGATAAACTCATCTTT. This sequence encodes CACEPLPLRSLGDHTDKLIF.

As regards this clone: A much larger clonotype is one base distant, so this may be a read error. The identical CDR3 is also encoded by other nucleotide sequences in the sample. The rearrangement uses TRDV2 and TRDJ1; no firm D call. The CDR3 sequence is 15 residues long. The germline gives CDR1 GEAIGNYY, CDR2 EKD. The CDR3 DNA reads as TGTGCCTGCGACACCGTGGGACGGGCGCTCGATAAACTCATCTTT. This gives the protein CACDTVGRALDKLIF.

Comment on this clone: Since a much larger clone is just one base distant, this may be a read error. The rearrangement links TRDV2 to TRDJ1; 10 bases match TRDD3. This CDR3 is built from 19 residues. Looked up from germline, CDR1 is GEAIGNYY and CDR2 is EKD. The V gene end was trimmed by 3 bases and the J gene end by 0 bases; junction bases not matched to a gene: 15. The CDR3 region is CACDSRTGGCEGYTDKLIF. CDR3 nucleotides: TGTGCCTGTGACTCCCGTACTGGGGGATGCGAAGGGTACACCGATAAACTCATCTTT.